What follows are 28 T cell receptor beta chains derived from one specimen sequenced in a study of CD8+ T cells in alopecia areata. Using CD4, CD8alpha, NKG2D, NKG2ACE and other markers, pooled cutaneous lymph node cells were sorted. Following extraction, RNA underwent reverse transcription to cDNA, which served as the sequencing template. Here immunoSEQ multiplex PCR was the method, and the copy in TCRdb shows in-frame clones only, minus some. The sample has under 350,000 clones, none seen only once. The sequenced sample was CD4+ T cells sorted from a lymph node. These receptors were obtained from a C3H/HeJ mouse with alopecia areata. The MHC haplotype recorded for the strain is H2-k.

This clone was detected many times. The gene names here belong to mouse. The read ends 3 residues before the CDR3 terminus; that terminus is restored from the germline J gene. The chain joins TRBV19 to TRBJ1-6; D perhaps matches TRBD1 (5 bases). TRBJ1-6 is designated an ORF whose function remains uncertain. V was cut by 5 bases and J by 3 bases, with 15 bases left in between. Germline V gene data show CDR1 as FNHDT and CDR2 as SITEND (reference sequence). The length of the CDR3 is 16 residues. CDR3 sequence: CASRAKSGGYNSPLYF. The DNA read from the CDR3 is TGTGCCAGCAGAGCAAAATCGGGGGGCTATAATTCGCCC.

This clone has a handful of counts. Germline and genes here are mouse. The read finishes 4 residues shy of the CDR3 end, and the germline J gene is used to complete it. This chain connects TRBV5 to TRBJ2-7, with 9 nucleotides matching TRBD2. The V gene's germline CDR1 is LGHNA and CDR2 YNLKQL (reference sequence). CDR3 size: 15 residues. CDR3 protein: CASSQGLGDFYEQYF. CDR3 DNA (partial): TGTGCCAGCAGCCAAGGACTGGGGGACTTTTAT.

As for this clone: A much more abundant neighbour one base away suggests this may be a read error. Mouse gene names and germline throughout. The sequenced fragment ends 4 residues before the CDR3 boundary, so the rest is inferred from the germline J gene. Other DNA sequences in the same sample also yield this CDR3. This sequence joins TRBV13-2 and TRBJ2-2; TRBD2 aligns across 11 bases. Germline V gene data show CDR1 as NNHNN and CDR2 as SYGAGS (reference sequence). CDR3 length equals 14 residues. The V and J ends lost 7 bases and 2 bases, in that order; junction bases with no gene match: 1. CDR3 protein: CASRDWGNTGQLYF. The covered CDR3 bases are TGTGCCAGCCGGGACTGGGGGAACACCGGG.

As concerns this clone: Mouse gene names apply. The CDR3 extends 4 residues past the end of the read, so its final part is completed from the germline J gene. This sequence joins TRBV14 and TRBJ2-3; no definite D call. The CDR3 has 14 residues. Trimming removed 1 base at V and 1 base at J, with 7 bases between. CDR1 is SGHDT, CDR2 FRDEAV, per germline. The sequenced CDR3 bases are TGTGCCAGCAGTTTCACCGAGGGTGCAGAA. Protein: CASSFTEGAE. The entire CDR3 protein reads CASSFTEGAETLYF.

This clone was found a few times. Gene names are mouse gene names. Read coverage stops 4 residues before the CDR3 terminus; the germline J gene supplies the remainder. The J gene is TRBJ2-3, the V gene TRBV13-3, with 8 bases that match TRBD2. Germline CDR1 and CDR2: NNHDY and SYVADS. The CDR3 is 16 residues long. Losses at the gene ends were 1 base for V and 3 bases for J; bases not matched to a gene: 7. CDR3 sequence reads: CASSDLRGGRAETLYF. The DNA read from the CDR3 is TGTGCCAGCAGTGATCTCCGGGGGGGCAGAGCAGAA.

Points on this clone: Germline and genes: mouse. Read data end 4 residues before the CDR3 end; the end is taken from the germline J gene. The chain joins TRBV13-3 to TRBJ1-2; TRBD1 aligns across 9 bases. This CDR3 comprises 14 residues. The ends lost 2 bases at V and 4 bases at J; junction bases unmatched: 3. CDR1 is NNHDY, CDR2 SYVADS, per germline. CDR3 bases read: TGTGCCAGCAGTGAACAGGGGGCGGGCTCC. Amino acid sequence: CASSEQGAGS. The whole CDR3 protein is CASSEQGAGSDYTF.

This clone has only a few counts. Any gene name here is a mouse gene name. The CDR3 end is not reached by the read, which stops 4 residues before it; the germline J gene fills it in. The V and J genes are TRBV31 and TRBJ2-3; 8 bases fit TRBD2. Per the germline V gene, CDR1 is GKSSPN and CDR2 is SITVG. V shed 3 bases, J shed 1 base, and the junction held 6 bases outside the gene matches. The CDR3 consists of 15 residues. CDR3 sequence reads: CAWRNWGTGAETLYF. CDR3 DNA (partial): TGTGCCTGGAGGAACTGGGGGACGGGTGCAGAA.

As concerns this clone: The gene names here belong to mouse. The read ends 4 residues early relative to the CDR3; the germline J gene fills the gap. V usage is TRBV13-2 and J usage is TRBJ2-1; 11 bases match TRBD2. The CDR3 consists of 16 residues. The germline gives CDR1 NNHNN, CDR2 SYGAGS (reference sequence). Germline trimming cut 2 bases from V and 1 base from J; bases unmatched to any gene: 2. The CDR3 bases that were read are TGTGCCAGCGGTGAGGGACTGGGGGCGAACTATGCT. Amino acids: CASGEGLGANYA. The entire CDR3 protein reads CASGEGLGANYAEQFF.

This clone was observed at least ten times. Each gene name is a mouse one. The read falls 4 residues short of the CDR3 end, and the missing part is taken from the germline J gene. The chain is built from TRBV1 and TRBJ2-5; TRBD2 matches 8 bases. This CDR3 spans 14 amino acids. Germline loops: CDR1 NSQYPW, CDR2 LRSPGD (reference sequence). Losses at the gene ends were 4 bases for V and 1 base for J; bases not matched to a gene: 1. This CDR3 is CTCSGLGHQDTQYF. The CDR3 DNA, read in part, is TGCACCTGCAGTGGACTGGGGCACCAAGAC.

Concerning this clone: These gene names are mouse names. The CDR3 end is not reached by the read, which stops 4 residues before it; the germline J gene fills it in. The rearrangement joins TRBV13-2 to TRBJ1-2; D is unclear. Germline CDR1 reads NNHNN; CDR2 reads SYGAGS (reference sequence). With 5 bases removed from V and 0 bases from J, the gap between germline ends came to 2 bases. The CDR3 is made up of 11 amino acids. CDR3 residues: CASGANSDYTF. The sequenced CDR3 bases are TGTGCCAGCGGAGCAAACTCC.

This clone appeared a few times. All gene names here are mouse names. Coverage ceases 4 residues before the CDR3 finishes, and the germline J gene fills in the end. The V call is TRBV29, the J call TRBJ1-2; TRBD1 matches at 9 bases. Unmatched junction bases numbered 10, after V lost 4 bases and J lost 4 bases. Germline V gene sequence: CDR1 MSHET, CDR2 SYDVDS. The CDR3 runs to 16 residues. The DNA read from the CDR3 is TGTGCTAGCAGTTCTCACAGGGGGCTTTCGAGCTCC. It specifies CASSSHRGLSSS. The entire CDR3 sequence reads CASSSHRGLSSSDYTF.

There are a few counts of this clone. Gene labels here are mouse ones. The DNA ends 4 residues before the CDR3 does, and the rest of the CDR3 is filled in from the germline J gene. This chain links TRBV3 with TRBJ2-5, with 12 nucleotides matching TRBD2. From germline, CDR1 is SNHLY and CDR2 FYNGKV (reference sequence). The CDR3 loop spans 16 amino acids. CDR3 DNA, as far as it was read: TGTGCCAGCAGCTTTCGACTGGGGGGGCGCAACGAC. Protein: CASSFRLGGRND. From start to end, the CDR3 is CASSFRLGGRNDTQYF.

This clone was recorded at least ten times. The listed genes are named as in mouse. The read stops 4 residues short of the end of the CDR3; the missing end is completed from the germline J gene. The chain employs TRBV19 and TRBJ2-7, with 7 nucleotides matching TRBD1. The J segment lost 0 bases and the V segment lost 6 bases, leaving 3 bases of the junction unmatched. Looked up from germline, CDR1 is FNHDT and CDR2 is SITEND (reference sequence). CDR3 length: 13 amino acids. The CDR3 here is CASKQGNSYEQYF. The part of the CDR3 DNA that was read is TGTGCCAGCAAACAGGGGAACTCCTAT.

A remark on this clone: Gene names denote mouse genes. The read falls 4 residues short of the CDR3 end, and the missing part is taken from the germline J gene. Within the sample, other DNA sequences also encode this same CDR3. V gene TRBV19 combines with J gene TRBJ2-3, with TRBD1 as a possible D gene (5 bases). Per germline, CDR1 FNHDT and CDR2 SITEND (reference sequence). This CDR3 region has 13 residues. The V and J ends lost 5 bases and 1 base respectively, with 8 bases between them. Incomplete CDR3 DNA: TGTGCCAGCAGCTCACAGGGTGCAGAA. Translation gives CASSSQGAE. The whole CDR3 reads CASSSQGAETLYF.

This clone was detected a few times. Gene labels here are mouse ones. The CDR3 goes on 3 residues after the read ends, and that part is filled in from the germline J gene. The V gene is TRBV13-2, the J gene TRBJ1-6; unclear D gene. TRBJ1-6 is assigned to the ORF class and has an uncertain function. V dropped 0 bases and J dropped 0 bases, with 7 bases sitting between them. Germline CDR1 reads NNHNN; CDR2 reads SYGAGS (reference sequence). The CDR3 extends over 16 amino acids. The CDR3 loop is CASGDAAVSYNSPLYF. CDR3 DNA, as far as it was read: TGTGCCAGCGGTGATGCCGCAGTTTCCTATAATTCGCCC.

A remark on this clone: Each gene name is a mouse one. The read finishes 4 residues shy of the CDR3 end, and the germline J gene is used to complete it. The chain couples TRBV17 to TRBJ2-5; 8 bases match TRBD2. Germline CDR1 MNHDT, CDR2 YYDKIL. The CDR3 length is 16 residues. CDR3 DNA (partial): TGTGCTAGCAGTAGAGATCGGGGGGGCAAGGGAGAC. It specifies CASSRDRGGKGD. The complete CDR3 reads CASSRDRGGKGDTQYF.

Notes on this clone: These gene names are mouse names. Read coverage stops 4 residues before the CDR3 terminus; the germline J gene supplies the remainder. The genes are TRBV5 and TRBJ2-3; TRBD1 is a possible D gene (6 bases). Trimming cost V 3 bases and J 0 bases, with 13 bases left between them. Germline CDR1 is LGHNA and CDR2 is YNLKQL (reference sequence). The length of the CDR3 is 16 residues. Partial CDR3 DNA: TGTGCCAGCAGCCACCCCGGGACATCTAGTGCAGAA. This gives the protein CASSHPGTSSAE. The whole CDR3 protein is CASSHPGTSSAETLYF.

This clone was counted only a few times. Germline and genes: mouse. The missing CDR3 end, 4 residues past where the read stops, is filled in from the germline J gene. Within the sample, other DNA sequences also encode this same CDR3. This chain joins TRBV5 and TRBJ2-4, with 8 bases aligning to TRBD2. CDR3 size: 14 residues. Germline CDR1 and CDR2: LGHNA and YNLKQL (reference sequence). Partial CDR3 DNA: TGTGCCAGCAGCCAAGACTGGGGGGAAAAC. Translating it yields CASSQDWGEN. The whole CDR3 protein is CASSQDWGENTLYF.

The table lists this clone with a few counts. The gene symbols are mouse symbols. The CDR3 is cut off 4 residues early in the read; its end comes from the germline J gene. The sample holds other DNA sequences that translate to the same CDR3. This chain links TRBV13-1 with TRBJ2-7, with 10 positions matching TRBD2. This CDR3 contains 14 residues. The V segment lost 2 bases and the J segment 2 bases; nucleotides outside the gene matches: 1. CDR1 is NSHNY, CDR2 SYGAGN, per germline. CDR3 protein: CASSDGLGAYEQYF. The DNA read from the CDR3 is TGTGCCAGCAGTGACGGACTGGGGGCCTAT.

Note on this clone: The genes and germline here are from mouse. The read ends 4 residues before the CDR3 terminus; that terminus is restored from the germline J gene. This sample includes further DNA sequences coding for the same CDR3. The gene calls are TRBV31 and TRBJ2-5; a possible D gene is TRBD2 (6 bases). The CDR3 length is 15 residues. V was clipped by 0 bases and J by 0 bases, with 10 bases between them. The germline gives CDR1 GKSSPN, CDR2 SITVG. The sequenced part of the CDR3 DNA is TGTGCCTGGAGTCTAGTCTGGGGAAACCAAGAC. Translation gives CAWSLVWGNQD. The entire CDR3 reads CAWSLVWGNQDTQYF.

With regard to this clone: The listed genes are named as in mouse. Sequencing ends 4 residues short of the CDR3 end; the germline J gene provides the rest. The rearrangement joins TRBV13-1 to TRBJ1-2; TRBD1 is a possible D gene (6 bases). The CDR3 consists of 14 residues. V was clipped by 6 bases and J by 1 base, with 13 bases between them. The germline gives CDR1 NSHNY, CDR2 SYGAGN. The CDR3 bases that were read are TGTGCCAGCAAACCGGGACAACTAAACTCC. It yields the protein CASKPGQLNS. The entire CDR3 reads CASKPGQLNSDYTF.

This clone appeared a few times. Germline and genes here are mouse. The read ends 4 residues early relative to the CDR3; the germline J gene fills the gap. J is TRBJ2-7 and V is TRBV13-1; no firm D call. Germline V lookup: CDR1 NSHNY, CDR2 SYGAGN. The CDR3 is 14 residues long. Trimming stripped 2 bases from V and 3 bases from J, with 12 bases between. CDR3 DNA (partial): TGTGCCAGCAGTGACAGGAAAAAAAGCTAT. Encoded protein: CASSDRKKSY. The CDR3 reads in full as CASSDRKKSYEQYF.

This clone was seen many times. Genes and germline come from the mouse. The sequence runs out 3 residues before the end of the CDR3; the remainder is reconstructed from the germline J gene. The chain employs TRBV4 and TRBJ1-6; a possible D gene is TRBD1 (6 bases). TRBJ1-6 is placed among ORFs of uncertain function. With 5 bases removed from V and 7 bases from J, the gap between germline ends came to 12 bases. CDR3 length: 14 amino acids. Per germline, CDR1 LGHDT and CDR2 YNNKQL (reference sequence). CDR3 region: CASSQGTKNSPLYF. The part of the CDR3 DNA that was read is TGTGCCAGCAGCCAAGGGACAAAAAATTCGCCC.

Remarks on this clone: Genes and germline come from the mouse. The read halts 4 residues ahead of the CDR3 end, with the missing end drawn from the germline J gene. The V gene is TRBV13-1, the J gene TRBJ1-1; 8 bases are a match to TRBD1. The CDR3 consists of 15 residues. J lost 3 bases, V lost 0 bases, and 4 bases had no gene match. Germline CDR1 is NSHNY and CDR2 is SYGAGN. The CDR3 spells CASSDGTGRDTEVFF. CDR3 DNA, as far as it was read: TGTGCCAGCAGTGATGGGACAGGGAGAGACACA.

This clone was observed a handful of times. The gene names given are mouse names. The read falls 4 residues short of the CDR3 end, and the missing part is taken from the germline J gene. V and J are TRBV13-3 and TRBJ1-2; D is unresolved. Germline CDR1 is NNHDY and CDR2 is SYVADS. Trimming shortened V by 2 bases and J by 2 bases, and 7 bases separated the two germline ends. The CDR3 has 13 residues. CDR3: CASSERSNSDYTF. CDR3 DNA, as far as it was read: TGTGCCAGCAGTGAACGCAGTAACTCC.

About this clone itself: Gene labels here are mouse ones. The sequence runs out 3 residues before the end of the CDR3; the remainder is reconstructed from the germline J gene. V gene TRBV5 combines with J gene TRBJ1-6, with 7 bases aligning to TRBD1. TRBJ1-6 is noted as an ORF with a role that remains uncertain. This CDR3 has 16 amino acids. In germline, CDR1 is LGHNA, CDR2 YNLKQL (reference sequence). J was trimmed by 0 bases and V by 3 bases; bases with no gene match: 2. Partial CDR3 DNA: TGTGCCAGCAGCCAGAACAGGGGTTCCTATAATTCGCCC. Encoded protein: CASSQNRGSYNSP. The full CDR3 reads CASSQNRGSYNSPLYF.

This clone was detected only a few times. Gene names and germline match the mouse. The read terminates 4 residues ahead of where the CDR3 ends, so the germline J gene completes it. The chain is built from TRBV2 and TRBJ2-4; possibly TRBD2 for D (6 bases). The germline V gene has CDR1 LGHNA and CDR2 YSYQKL. V was pared by 2 bases and J by 0 bases, with 6 bases between. CDR3 length: 14 amino acids. CDR3 DNA (partial): TGTGCCAGCAGCCAAACTGGGAGTCAAAAC. It encodes CASSQTGSQN. The whole CDR3 sequence reads CASSQTGSQNTLYF.

This clone was seen more than once but under ten times. Germline and genes here are mouse. The read terminates 4 residues ahead of where the CDR3 ends, so the germline J gene completes it. The same CDR3 arises from other DNA sequences in this sample as well. The rearrangement uses TRBV19 and TRBJ2-5; no definite D call. The V end lost 5 bases, the J end lost 0 bases, and 4 bases lay between the germline ends. The CDR3 spans 12 residues. CDR1 is FNHDT and CDR2 is SITEND in the germline V gene (reference sequence). CDR3 loop: CASRQNQDTQYF. The sequenced CDR3 bases are TGTGCCAGCAGACAGAACCAAGAC.